This T cell receptor beta chain comes out of a study of Tregs in tolerant kidney transplant recipients. TCRdb keeps only in-frame clones here, not all; method: immunoSEQ multiplex PCR. Among roughly 69,000 clones listed, about 89% were seen once. Study-level findings and limits: Biological reproducibility was not directly addressed in this study. For some patients, primers changed over time, blocking nucleotide-level comparison. Few patients were studied, so findings need validation in larger groups.

The ends were cut back, 0 bases at V and 5 bases at J, with 8 bases in the middle. Germline-derived CDR1 and CDR2 are SGHDT and YYEEEE. This CDR3 contains 13 residues. A word on this clone: Antigen unknown.

The TCR sequence derives from a human donor who received a combined kidney and bone marrow transplant. This chain joins TRBV5-6 and TRBJ1-1; D is perhaps TRBD1 (6 bases). Source: CD4+ T cells from blood, taken before the transplant. The CDR3 sequence is CASSLAGETEAFF. DNA of the CDR3: TGTGCCAGCAGCTTGGCAGGGGAAACTGAAGCTTTCTTT.